One sample yielded the 14 T cell receptor beta chains listed below, sequenced in a study of regulatory T cells in long-lasting Graves disease. Library construction for TCR beta used iRepertoire HTBI primers and Arm-PCR of CDR3 regions. In TCRdb, the multiplex PCR reads were re-called with MiXCR into one record per CDR3 protein. The profile covers approximately 300,000 distinct CDR3 sequences, with 15% to 20% appearing a single time and roughly 35% taken by the ten largest. Time point: newly diagnosed GD, antithyroid drugs for less than 3 months. Isolated PBMC RNA provided the starting material for the TCR library. The sample was peripheral blood mononuclear cells (PBMCs), taken at new diagnosis, from a patient treated with antithyroid drugs. The receptor source for this set is a female donor with Graves disease.

A remark on this clonotype: This CDR3 fails to terminate in the conserved phenylalanine or tryptophan, so it likely reflects a read error. The V and J genes are TRBV12-3 or TRBV12-4 and TRBJ1-1, with unresolved D. With 3 bases removed from V and 1 base from J, the gap between germline ends came to 15 bases. The CDR3 extends over 16 amino acids. The DNA for the CDR3 is TGTGCCAGCAGTTTGTCGGCCACAAAACCGAACACTGAAGCTTTCCTT. It yields the protein CASSLSATKPNTEAFL.

This clonotype showed up many times. The rearrangement uses TRBV27 and TRBJ1-2; no firm D call. V was cut by 0 bases and J by 4 bases, with 12 bases left in between. This CDR3 comprises 15 residues. Per the germline V gene, CDR1 is MNHEY and CDR2 is SMNVEV (reference sequence). The CDR3 is CASSLSGQPLYGYTF. CDR3 nucleotides: TGTGCCAGCAGTTTATCGGGCCAGCCTCTCTATGGCTACACCTTC.

This clonotype occurred many times. The chain has TRBV28 and TRBJ1-1; D unresolved. Trimming shortened V by 11 bases and J by 1 base, and 23 bases separated the two germline ends. The CDR3 has 16 residues. CDR1 MDHEN and CDR2 SYDVKM come from the germline V gene. CDR3 amino acids: CASPQSGGMANTEAFF. Written as DNA, the CDR3 is TGTGCCTCTCCTCAGTCGGGTGGCATGGCGAACACTGAAGCTTTCTTT.

The table lists this clonotype with many counts. The chain recombines TRBV28 with TRBJ1-4; D is perhaps TRBD1 (5 bases). Germline V gene lookup returns CDR1 MDHEN and CDR2 SYDVKM. The V and J ends lost 7 bases and 2 bases respectively, with 20 bases between them. The length of the CDR3 is 17 residues. CDR3 in amino acids: CASTQTGGIPTNEKLFF. CDR3 sequence (DNA): TGTGCCAGCACTCAAACAGGAGGAATCCCCACTAATGAAAAACTGTTTTTT.

This clonotype occurred many times. The chain links TRBV27 to TRBJ2-1, with D possibly being TRBD1 or TRBD2 (5 bases each). Germline V gives CDR1 MNHEY, CDR2 SMNVEV (reference sequence). V shed 4 bases and J shed 6 bases, with 16 bases lying between them. This CDR3 spans 15 amino acids. In DNA, the CDR3 is TGTGCCAGCAGTTCACCGGGACGAACCCCCAATGAGCAGTTCTTC. Amino acid sequence: CASSSPGRTPNEQFF.

This clonotype is a singleton in its sample. A far larger clone lies a single base away; this is likely a read error. The chain combines TRBV7-2 with TRBJ2-1; no firm D call. The J call is doubtful: the DNA matches TRBJ2-5 better. This CDR3 contains 15 residues. Germline V gives CDR1 SGHTA, CDR2 FQGNSA. For the CDR3, the DNA is TGTGCCAGCAGCTTAGTGGCGGAAGATGGAGAGACCCAGTACTTC. This translates into CASSLVAEDGETQYF.

This clonotype was counted at least ten times. J is TRBJ2-1 and V is TRBV6-5; 8 nucleotides match TRBD2. V lost 2 bases to trimming and J lost 7 bases; unmatched junction nucleotides: 16. Germline V gene lookup returns CDR1 MNHEY and CDR2 SVGAGI. The CDR3 extends over 18 amino acids. The CDR3 DNA is TGTGCCAGCAGTTACCCCCGGGGGGTGGCGGGAGGAGGAAATGAGCAGTTCTTC. Translation gives CASSYPRGVAGGGNEQFF.

V gene TRBV13 combines with J gene TRBJ2-5, with 14 bases fitting TRBD2. The CDR3 sequence is 18 residues long. V dropped 4 bases and J dropped 6; count of bases not matched to a gene: 13. Germline V gene lookup returns CDR1 PRHDT and CDR2 FYEKMQ (reference sequence). The CDR3 DNA sequence: TGTGCCAGCAGCTATCACCCCGGGACTAGCGGGAGCGGGCAGACCCAGTACTTC. Translating gives CASSYHPGTSGSGQTQYF.

V gene TRBV20-1 combines with J gene TRBJ2-3, with D perhaps matching TRBD1 (6 bases). CDR1 is DFQATT, CDR2 SNEGSKA, per germline (reference sequence). Between the trimmed V and J ends, which lost 6 bases and 4 bases, there was a span of 29 bases. The CDR3 loop spans 18 amino acids. The CDR3 sequence: CSAGPYRAQGLNPDTQYF. The CDR3 nucleotides are TGCAGTGCCGGACCGTACAGGGCGCAGGGGCTAAACCCAGATACGCAGTATTTT.

This clonotype occurred many times. The chain has TRBV19 and TRBJ2-7, with 7 bases fitting TRBD2. This CDR3 is 15 amino acids long. Looked up from germline, CDR1 is LNHDA and CDR2 is SQIVND (reference sequence). V dropped 6 bases and J dropped 2; count of bases not matched to a gene: 10. CDR3 region: CASRWSGNSAYEQYF. For the CDR3, the DNA is TGTGCCAGTAGGTGGAGCGGGAATTCAGCCTACGAGCAGTACTTC.

The chain is built from TRBV5-1 and TRBJ1-4; 8 bases are shared with TRBD1. J lost 2 bases, V lost 4 bases, and 1 base had no gene match. The germline V gene encodes CDR1 SGHRS and CDR2 YFSETQ. The CDR3 loop spans 14 amino acids. The CDR3 loop reads CASSRTGTNEKLFF. The CDR3 coding sequence is TGCGCCAGCAGCCGGACAGGGACTAATGAAAAACTGTTTTTT.

This clonotype was detected many times. The chain couples TRBV10-3 to TRBJ2-7; 8 bases match TRBD2. V shed 11 bases, J shed 0 bases, and the junction held 9 bases outside the gene matches. CDR1 is ENHRY and CDR2 is SYGVKD in the germline V gene. The length of the CDR3 is 14 residues. CDR3 sequence reads: CALREGPPSYEQYF. DNA for the CDR3: TGTGCCCTACGGGAGGGGCCGCCCTCCTACGAGCAGTACTTC.

This clonotype was recorded at least ten times. The gene calls are TRBV2 and TRBJ1-5; no clear D. The V gene's germline CDR1 is SNHLY and CDR2 FYNNEI. V lost 7 bases to trimming and J lost 0 bases, with 10 bases between them. This CDR3 comprises 14 residues. The CDR3 loop is CASTEIHSNQPQHF. CDR3 DNA sequence: TGTGCCAGCACAGAGATCCATAGCAATCAGCCCCAGCATTTT.

This clonotype was found once. The CDR3 is CASSLFGAQNTEAFF. In DNA form, the CDR3 reads TGTGCCAGCAGTTTATTTGGGGCCCAGAACACTGAAGCTTTCTTT. This rearrangement joins TRBV12-3 or TRBV12-4 to TRBJ1-1; tentative D call: TRBD1 (5 bases). The CDR3 consists of 15 residues. V was cut by 2 bases and J by 1 base, with 11 bases left in between.